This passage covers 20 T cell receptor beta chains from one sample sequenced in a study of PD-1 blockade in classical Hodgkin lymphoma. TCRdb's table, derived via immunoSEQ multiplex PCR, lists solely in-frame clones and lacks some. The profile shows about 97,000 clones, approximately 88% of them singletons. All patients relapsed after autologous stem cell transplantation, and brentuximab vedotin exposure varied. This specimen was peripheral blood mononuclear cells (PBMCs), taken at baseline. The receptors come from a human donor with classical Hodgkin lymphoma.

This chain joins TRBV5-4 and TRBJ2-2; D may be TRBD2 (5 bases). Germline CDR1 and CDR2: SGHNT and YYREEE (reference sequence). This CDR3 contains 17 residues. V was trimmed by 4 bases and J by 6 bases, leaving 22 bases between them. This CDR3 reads CASSQGLAPGLSGELFF. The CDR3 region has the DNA TGTGCCAGCAGCCAAGGTCTAGCCCCTGGGTTATCCGGGGAGCTGTTTTTT.

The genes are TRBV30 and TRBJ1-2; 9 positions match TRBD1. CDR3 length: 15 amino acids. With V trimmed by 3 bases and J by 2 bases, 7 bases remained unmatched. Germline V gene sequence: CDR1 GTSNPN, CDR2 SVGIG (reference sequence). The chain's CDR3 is CAWSAKGQGNYGYTF. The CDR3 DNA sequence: TGTGCCTGGAGCGCCAAGGGACAGGGAAACTATGGCTACACCTTC.

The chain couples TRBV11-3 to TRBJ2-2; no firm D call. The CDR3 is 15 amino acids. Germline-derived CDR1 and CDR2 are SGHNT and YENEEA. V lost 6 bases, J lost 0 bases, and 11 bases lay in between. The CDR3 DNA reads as TGTGCCAGCAGTCCCAGATCGGCGAACACCGGGGAGCTGTTTTTT. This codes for CASSPRSANTGELFF.

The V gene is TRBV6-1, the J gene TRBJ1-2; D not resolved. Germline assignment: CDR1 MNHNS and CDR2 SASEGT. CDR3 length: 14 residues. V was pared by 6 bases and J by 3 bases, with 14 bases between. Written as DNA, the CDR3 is TGTGCCAGCAGCTCCGGGCCCTCTTACTATGGCTACACCTTC. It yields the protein CASSSGPSYYGYTF.

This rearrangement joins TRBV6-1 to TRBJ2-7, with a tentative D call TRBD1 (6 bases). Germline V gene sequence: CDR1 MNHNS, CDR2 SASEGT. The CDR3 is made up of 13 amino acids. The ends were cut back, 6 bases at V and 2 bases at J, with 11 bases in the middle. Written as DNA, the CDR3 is TGTGCCAGCAGCCGAGGGGGAACCTACGAGCAGTACTTC. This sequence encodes CASSRGGTYEQYF.

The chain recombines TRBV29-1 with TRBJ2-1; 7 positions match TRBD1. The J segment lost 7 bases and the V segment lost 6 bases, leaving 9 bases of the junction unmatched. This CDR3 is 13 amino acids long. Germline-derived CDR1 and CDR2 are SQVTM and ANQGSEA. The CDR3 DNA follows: TGCAGCGTCGCCCGACAGGGTGGAAATGAGCAGTTCTTC. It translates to CSVARQGGNEQFF.

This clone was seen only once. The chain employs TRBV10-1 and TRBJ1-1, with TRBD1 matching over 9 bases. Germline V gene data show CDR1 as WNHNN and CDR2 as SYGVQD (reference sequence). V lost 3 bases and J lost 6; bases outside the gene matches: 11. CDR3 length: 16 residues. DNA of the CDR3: TGCGCCAGCAGTGAAAGGACAGGGGCCCCGTGGGCTGAAGCTTTCTTT. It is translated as CASSERTGAPWAEAFF.

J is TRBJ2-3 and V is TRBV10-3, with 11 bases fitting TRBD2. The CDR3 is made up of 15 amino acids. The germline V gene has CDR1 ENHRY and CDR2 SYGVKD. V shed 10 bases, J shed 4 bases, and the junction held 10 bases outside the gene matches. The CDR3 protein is CATGTSGGSPDTQYF. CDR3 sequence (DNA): TGTGCCACTGGGACTAGCGGAGGGAGCCCAGATACGCAGTATTTT.

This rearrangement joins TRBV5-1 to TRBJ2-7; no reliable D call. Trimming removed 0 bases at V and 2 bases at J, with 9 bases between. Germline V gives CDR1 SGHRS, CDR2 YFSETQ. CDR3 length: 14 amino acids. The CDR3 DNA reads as TGCGCCAGCAGCTTGGAGGCAGGCGCCTACGAGCAGTACTTC. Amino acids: CASSLEAGAYEQYF.

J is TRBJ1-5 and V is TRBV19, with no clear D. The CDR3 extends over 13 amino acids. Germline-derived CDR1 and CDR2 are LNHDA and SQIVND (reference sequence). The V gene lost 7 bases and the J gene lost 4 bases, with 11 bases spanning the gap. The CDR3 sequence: CASILVRNQPQHF. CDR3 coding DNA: TGTGCCAGTATATTGGTGAGAAATCAGCCCCAGCATTTT.

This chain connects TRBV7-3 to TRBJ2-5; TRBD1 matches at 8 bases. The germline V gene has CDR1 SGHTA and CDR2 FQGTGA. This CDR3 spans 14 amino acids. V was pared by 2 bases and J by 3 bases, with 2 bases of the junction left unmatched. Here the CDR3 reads CASSLQQGEETQYF. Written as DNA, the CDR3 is TGTGCCAGCAGCTTACAACAGGGGGAAGAGACCCAGTACTTC. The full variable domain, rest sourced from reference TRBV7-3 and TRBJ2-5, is GAGVSQTPSNKVTEKGKYVELRCDPISGHTALYWYRQSLGQGPEFLIYFQGTGAADDSGLPNDRFFAVRPEGSVSTLKIQRTERGDSAVYLCASSLQQGEETQYFGPGTRLLVL.

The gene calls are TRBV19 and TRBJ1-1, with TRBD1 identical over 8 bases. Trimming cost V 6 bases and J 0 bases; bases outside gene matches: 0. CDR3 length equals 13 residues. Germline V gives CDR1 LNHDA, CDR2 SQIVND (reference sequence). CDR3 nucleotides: TGTGCCAGTAGGGACAGGGTGAACACTGAAGCTTTCTTT. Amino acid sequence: CASRDRVNTEAFF. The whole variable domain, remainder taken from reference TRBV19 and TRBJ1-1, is DGGITQSPKYLFRKEGQNVTLSCEQNLNHDAMYWYRQDPGQGLRLIYYSQIVNDFQKGDIAEGYSVSREKKESFPLTVTSAQKNPTAFYLCASRDRVNTEAFFGQGTRLTVV.

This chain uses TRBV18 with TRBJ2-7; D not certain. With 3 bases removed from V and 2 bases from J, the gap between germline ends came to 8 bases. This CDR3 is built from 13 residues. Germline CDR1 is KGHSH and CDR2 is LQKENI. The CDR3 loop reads CASSPSAAYEQYF. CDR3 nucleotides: TGTGCCAGCTCACCGAGTGCTGCCTACGAGCAGTACTTC.

The CDR3 region has the DNA TGTGCCAGTAGTACCGCCCCCGGGTGGGAAGCTTTCTTT. It translates to CASSTAPGWEAFF. The gene calls are TRBV19 and TRBJ1-1; D uncertain. Looked up from germline, CDR1 is LNHDA and CDR2 is SQIVND (reference sequence). Trimming left V 4 bases short and J 8 bases short, with 14 bases between. CDR3 length equals 13 residues. Drawing the rest from reference TRBV19 and TRBJ1-1, the complete variable domain is DGGITQSPKYLFRKEGQNVTLSCEQNLNHDAMYWYRQDPGQGLRLIYYSQIVNDFQKGDIAEGYSVSREKKESFPLTVTSAQKNPTAFYLCASSTAPGWEAFFGQGTRLTVV.

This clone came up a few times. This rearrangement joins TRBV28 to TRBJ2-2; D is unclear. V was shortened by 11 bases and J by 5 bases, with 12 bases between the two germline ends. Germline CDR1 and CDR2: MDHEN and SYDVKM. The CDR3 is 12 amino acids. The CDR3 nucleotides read TGTGCCTCCTGGGCGTTAACCGGGGAGCTGTTTTTT. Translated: CASWALTGELFF.

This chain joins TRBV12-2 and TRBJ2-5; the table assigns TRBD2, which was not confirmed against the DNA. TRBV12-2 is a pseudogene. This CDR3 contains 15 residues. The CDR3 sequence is CASRKRTSGKETQYF. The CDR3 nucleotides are TGTGCAAGTCGCAAACGGACTAGCGGGAAAGAGACCCAGTACTTC.

The CDR3 region is CASRGGWGIAETQYF. The CDR3 DNA reads as TGTGCCAGCAGAGGGGGGTGGGGGATCGCAGAGACCCAGTACTTC. The chain employs TRBV6-5 and TRBJ2-5; D is possibly TRBD1 or TRBD2 (6 bases each). Germline-derived CDR1 and CDR2 are MNHEY and SVGAGI. V was shortened by 6 bases and J by 4 bases, with 18 bases between the two germline ends. The CDR3 has 15 residues.

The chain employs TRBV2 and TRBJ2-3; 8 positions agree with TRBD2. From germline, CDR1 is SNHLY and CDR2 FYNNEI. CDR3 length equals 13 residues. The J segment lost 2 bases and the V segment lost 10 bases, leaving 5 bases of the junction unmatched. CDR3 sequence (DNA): TGTGCCACAACTAGCGGCTACACAGATACGCAGTATTTT. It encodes CATTSGYTDTQYF.

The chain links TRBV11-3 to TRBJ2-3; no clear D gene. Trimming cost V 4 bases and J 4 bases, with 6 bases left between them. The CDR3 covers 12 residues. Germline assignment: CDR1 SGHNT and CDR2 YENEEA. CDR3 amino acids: CASSYRADTQYF. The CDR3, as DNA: TGTGCCAGCAGCTATAGGGCAGATACGCAGTATTTT.

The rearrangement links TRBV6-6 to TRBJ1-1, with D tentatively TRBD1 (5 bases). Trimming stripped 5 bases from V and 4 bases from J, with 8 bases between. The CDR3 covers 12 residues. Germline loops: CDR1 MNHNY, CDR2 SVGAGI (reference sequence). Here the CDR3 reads CASSPGFTEAFF. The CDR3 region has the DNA TGTGCCAGCAGTCCAGGGTTCACTGAAGCTTTCTTT.